This T cell receptor (beta chain) stems from a study of memory CD8 T cells in hepatitis C reinfection. This clone appeared a single time. V was pared by 6 bases and J by 0 bases, with 12 bases between. CDR3 length: 15 amino acids. Germline CDR1 is MDHEN and CDR2 is SYDVKM. Time point meaning: pre-reinfection, 55 to 20 weeks before reinfection detection. The sorted cells went straight to TCR sequencing with no prior in vitro expansion. A couple of donors provided sorted CD3+ CD8+ CD45RO- naive CD8 T cells at all three reinfection time points. Measured with immunoSEQ multiplex PCR; TCRdb has only the in-frame clones, and not every one. The sample contains approximately 50,000 clones, nearly 90% of which appear only once.

V is TRBV28 and J is TRBJ2-4, with D perhaps matching TRBD2 (6 bases). The source is a man aged 18 to 30 with hepatitis C virus infection. Source material: naive CD8+ T cells sorted from blood. As DNA, the CDR3 is TGTGCCAGCAGGGGAGGAGTTGAAGCCAAAAACATTCAGTACTTC. The encoded protein is CASRGGVEAKNIQYF.